This entry describes one TCR beta chain. TCRdb re-derived calls from the PCR reads in MiXCR, one entry per CDR3 protein. The data hold roughly 20,000 distinct CDR3 sequences, with roughly two fifths observed a single time. This CDR3 has 14 residues. Germline CDR1 reads SGHTA; CDR2 reads FQGNSA. V lost 5 bases, J lost 7 bases, and 7 bases stayed unmatched. The source of the sample is a study of tumor-infiltrating lymphocytes in oesophageal squamous cell carcinoma. Sample: esophageal tumor tissue. The TCR was taken from a male donor with esophageal squamous cell carcinoma. This chain joins TRBV7-2 and TRBJ1-4, with 7 bases that match TRBD1. CDR3 nucleotides: TGTGCCAGCAGCCCCCCTGGGACAGCTGAAAAACTGTTTTTT. Translation gives CASSPPGTAEKLFF.